This T cell receptor beta chain originates from a study of T cell changes during pregnancy in multiple sclerosis. Trimming removed 6 bases from V and 1 base from J, with 13 bases in between. The CDR3 runs 16 residues. From germline, CDR1 is LNHDA and CDR2 SQIVND (reference sequence). The method was immunoSEQ multiplex PCR; TCRdb's version includes in-frame clones alone and lacks a portion of them. The sample contains about 45,000 clones, roughly 91% of which appear only once. This sequence was found in a female donor with multiple sclerosis, enrolled in a pregnancy study. The chain combines TRBV19 with TRBJ2-6; tentatively, D is TRBD2 (6 bases). The specimen was PBMCs (not recorded whether the cells were cultured). The CDR3: CASSQSGGSGANVLTF. In DNA form, the CDR3 reads TGTGCCAGTAGCCAGTCCGGGGGATCTGGGGCCAACGTCCTGACTTTC.